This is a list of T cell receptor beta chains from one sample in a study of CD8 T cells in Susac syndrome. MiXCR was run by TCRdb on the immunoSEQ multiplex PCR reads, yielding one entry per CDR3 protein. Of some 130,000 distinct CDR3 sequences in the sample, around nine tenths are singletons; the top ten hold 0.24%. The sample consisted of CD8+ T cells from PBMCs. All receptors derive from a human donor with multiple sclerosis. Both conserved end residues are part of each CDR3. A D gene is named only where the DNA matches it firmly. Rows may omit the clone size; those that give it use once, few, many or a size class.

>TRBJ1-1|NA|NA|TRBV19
CASDPGNTEAFF
TGTGCCAGTGACCCCGGGAACACTGAAGCTTTCTTT
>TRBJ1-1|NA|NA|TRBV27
CASSYGEWAEAFF
TGTGCCAGCAGTTACGGGGAGTGGGCTGAAGCTTTCTTT
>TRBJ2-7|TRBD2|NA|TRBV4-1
CASSALADYEQYF
TGCGCCAGCAGCGCTCTAGCGGACTACGAGCAGTACTTC
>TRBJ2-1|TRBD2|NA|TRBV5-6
CASSLEVISGRNEQFF
TGTGCCAGCAGCTTGGAAGTTATTAGCGGGAGAAATGAGCAGTTCTTC
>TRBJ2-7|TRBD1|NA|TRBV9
CASSERDSSSEQYF
TGTGCCAGCAGCGAACGGGACAGTTCGTCCGAGCAGTACTTC
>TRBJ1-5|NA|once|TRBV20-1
CSATPNRDYSNQPQHF
TGCAGTGCTACCCCTAACAGAGATTATAGCAATCAGCCCCAGCATTTT
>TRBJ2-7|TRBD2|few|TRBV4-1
CASSQLAGGTYEQYF
TGCGCCAGCAGCCAACTGGCGGGAGGTACCTACGAGCAGTACTTC
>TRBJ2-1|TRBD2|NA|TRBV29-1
CSVPPGVAGYNEQFF
TGCAGCGTTCCCCCGGGGGTAGCGGGTTACAATGAGCAGTTCTTC
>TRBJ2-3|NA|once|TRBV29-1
CSTEEESTDTQYF
TGCAGCACCGAGGAGGAAAGCACAGATACGCAGTATTTT
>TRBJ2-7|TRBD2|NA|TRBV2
CASSWTSDLYEQYF
TGTGCCAGCAGTTGGACTAGCGACCTCTACGAGCAGTACTTC
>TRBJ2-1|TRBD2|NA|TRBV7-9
CASSSTTSGRYNEQFF
TGTGCCAGCAGCTCCACGACTAGCGGGAGGTACAATGAGCAGTTCTTC
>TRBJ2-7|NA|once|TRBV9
CASSVVPGPTYEQYF
TGTGCCAGCAGCGTAGTCCCGGGACCCACCTACGAGCAGTACTTC
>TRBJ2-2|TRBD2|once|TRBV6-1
CASNILAGDLVGELFF
TGTGCCAGCAATATCCTAGCGGGAGATTTGGTCGGGGAGCTGTTTTTT
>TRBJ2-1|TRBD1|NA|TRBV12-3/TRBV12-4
CASSEGGTGNEQFF
TGTGCCAGCAGTGAGGGCGGGACAGGGAATGAGCAGTTCTTC
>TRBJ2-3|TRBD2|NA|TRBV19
CASSILAGGADTQYF
TGTGCCAGTAGTATTCTGGCGGGAGGTGCAGATACGCAGTATTTT
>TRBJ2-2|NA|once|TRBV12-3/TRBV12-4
CASGQGTGGELFF
TGTGCCAGCGGCCAAGGAACAGGAGGGGAGCTGTTTTTT
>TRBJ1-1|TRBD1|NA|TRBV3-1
CASSQVGGRSGEAFF
TGTGCCAGCAGCCAAGTAGGGGGCCGGAGCGGTGAAGCTTTCTTT